This is a list of T cell receptor beta chains from one sample in a study of somatic mutations in cytotoxic T cells in rheumatoid arthritis. Produced via immunoSEQ multiplex PCR; TCRdb's table is partial and in-frame only. The repertoire holds 6,000 to 8,500 clones, with around 75% as singletons. The sequenced sample was CD8+ T cells sorted from blood. The source is a woman aged 55-69 years in good health. Both conserved end residues are part of each CDR3. The D gene is left open where the match is weak. Size is omitted from some rows. Given values are once, few, many or a class for expanded clones.

clone_size j_call cdr3_length v_call d_call cdr3_nt cdr3_aa
once TRBJ1-1 16 TRBV14 TRBD1 TGTGCCAGCAGTAAAAGCAGGGGGGCGACGAACACTGAAGCTTTCTTT CASSKSRGATNTEAFF
- TRBJ2-1 19 TRBV7-8 TRBD2 TGTGCCAGCAGCTGGAATAGCGGGAGCTCACTGAGCTCCTACAATGAGCAGTTCTTC CASSWNSGSSLSSYNEQFF
- TRBJ2-7 14 TRBV19 TRBD1 TGTGCCAGTAGCCCGGGACAGATCTCCTACGAGCAGTACTTC CASSPGQISYEQYF
- TRBJ2-7 15 TRBV27 TRBD1 TGTGCCAGCAGTCCGGGGACAGGGAGCTCCTACGAGCAGTACTTC CASSPGTGSSYEQYF
- TRBJ1-2 16 TRBV10-2 - TGCGCCAGCAGTGAGACAACGGGGGTTTCATCCTATGGCTACACCTTC CASSETTGVSSYGYTF
- TRBJ2-1 14 TRBV25-1 - TGTGCCAGCAGTGAATTCAGCTCCTACAATGAGCAGTTCTTC CASSEFSSYNEQFF
- TRBJ2-3 13 TRBV6-5 - TGTGCCAGCAGTTACGGCAACACAGATACGCAGTATTTT CASSYGNTDTQYF
once TRBJ1-2 12 TRBV21-1 - TGTACCAGCAATCGACTCAAGGATGGCTACACCTTC CTSNRLKDGYTF
- TRBJ2-7 15 TRBV9 TRBD2 TGTGCCAGCAGCGTAGGCGGGAGTGGAAATCCCGAGCAGTACTTC CASSVGGSGNPEQYF
once TRBJ2-3 14 TRBV5-8 - TGTGCCAGCAGCTTGACCAGCGGCACAGATACGCAGTATTTT CASSLTSGTDTQYF
- TRBJ2-5 14 TRBV6-5 TRBD2 TGTGCCAGCAGTCTAGCGGGCCCCCAAGAGACCCAGTACTTC CASSLAGPQETQYF
few TRBJ1-1 14 TRBV27 TRBD1 TGTGCCAGCAACCCGACAGGGTCAAGGACTGAAGCTTTCTTT CASNPTGSRTEAFF
- TRBJ1-1 14 TRBV27 - TGTGCCAGCAGTTTATTTGGACGGGGCACTGAAGCTTTCTTT CASSLFGRGTEAFF
- TRBJ1-2 14 TRBV5-1 TRBD1 TGCGCCAGCAGCTTGGGACAGGGAGTCTATGGCTACACCTTC CASSLGQGVYGYTF
few TRBJ2-7 13 TRBV5-4 TRBD2 TGTGCCAGCAGCTTTAGCGGGAGCTACGAGCAGTACTTC CASSFSGSYEQYF
- TRBJ1-1 12 TRBV29-1 - TGCAGCGGCATTCGGTTTGGTGTTGAAGCTTTCTTT CSGIRFGVEAFF
- TRBJ1-5 18 TRBV6-1 TRBD1 TGTGCCAGCAGTGAAGCGGGGGGGACAGGGGGTGGCAATCAGCCCCAGCATTTT CASSEAGGTGGGNQPQHF
- TRBJ2-2 14 TRBV4-1 - TGCGCCGGAAGAACAGGGCTGAACACCGGGGAGCTGTTTTTT CAGRTGLNTGELFF
few TRBJ2-2 14 TRBV6-5 - TGTGCCACCAAGGAGGCCATCTTAAGCGGGGAGCTGTTTTTT CATKEAILSGELFF
- TRBJ1-5 13 TRBV27 - TGTGCCAGCAGTTTAGGGGGGGGCCAGCCCCAGCATTTT CASSLGGGQPQHF
- TRBJ2-1 13 TRBV6-1 - TGTGCCAGCACCCTACAGGGATACAATGAGCAGTTCTTC CASTLQGYNEQFF
- TRBJ1-6 15 TRBV6-5 TRBD1 TGTGCCAGCAGGACCGGGACAGGGTTTAATTCACCCCTCCACTTT CASRTGTGFNSPLHF
- TRBJ2-1 13 TRBV28 - TGTGCCAGCAGTTTAACCGCCGAGCTTGAGCAGTTCTTC CASSLTAELEQFF
- TRBJ2-5 16 TRBV5-6 - TGTGCCAGCAGCTTGGCTGGAGGGGCCCTACAAGAGACCCAGTACTTC CASSLAGGALQETQYF
- TRBJ2-7 15 TRBV9 TRBD1 TGTGCCAGCAGCGTAGGACAGGGGGTCGGGTACGAGCAGTACTTC CASSVGQGVGYEQYF
- TRBJ2-7 15 TRBV6-1 TRBD1 TGTGCCAGCAGTGAAAAGTCAGGGGGCTCCTACGAGCAGTACTTC CASSEKSGGSYEQYF
- TRBJ2-1 21 TRBV7-8 TRBD2 TGTGCCAGCAGCCTAAATCAGGGGACTAGCGGGGGAGAATACCTCTCCAATGAGCAGTTCTTC CASSLNQGTSGGEYLSNEQFF
few TRBJ2-7 15 TRBV29-1 TRBD1 TGCAGCGTTGAAGGAAACAGGGGAGTCGGCTACGAGCAGTACTTC CSVEGNRGVGYEQYF
once TRBJ2-7 16 TRBV28 TRBD2 TGTGCCAGCAGCTCGGGACTAGCGGGTGGAACCTACGAGCAGTACTTC CASSSGLAGGTYEQYF
- TRBJ2-4 14 TRBV28 - TGTGCCAGCAGTTCTCTACAGGGTGCAAACATTCAGTACTTC CASSSLQGANIQYF
- TRBJ2-4 15 TRBV7-8 - TGTGCCAGCAGCAATAGGACAGTAGCCAAAAACATTCAGTACTTC CASSNRTVAKNIQYF
- TRBJ1-1 14 TRBV18 - TGTGCCAGCTCACTACCGGGACAGAACACTGAAGCTTTCTTT CASSLPGQNTEAFF
medium-sized TRBJ2-5 15 TRBV6-6 - TGTGCCAGCAGTTACGCGGCAGGGCAGGTCGAGACCCAGTACTTC CASSYAAGQVETQYF
- TRBJ1-5 15 TRBV21-1 - TGTGCCAGCAGCAAAGTGAAGGGGGGGCACCAGCCCCAGCATTTT CASSKVKGGHQPQHF
few TRBJ2-1 17 TRBV10-2 TRBD2 TGCGCCAGCAGTGGGGAGGCTAGCGGGAGATTCCACAATGAGCAGTTCTTC CASSGEASGRFHNEQFF
few TRBJ2-7 14 TRBV27 - TGTGCCAGCAGTCCCACGACAGGCCCCTACGAGCAGTACTTC CASSPTTGPYEQYF
- TRBJ1-1 17 TRBV7-9 TRBD1 TGTGCCAGCAGCTTGCATGACCCAGGGGGCGGGAACACTGAAGCTTCCTTT CASSLHDPGGGNTEASF
- TRBJ1-1 16 TRBV29-1 - TGCAGCGTTGAACCGACCGCGGGCAGGCCTTTCACTGAAGCTTTCTTT CSVEPTAGRPFTEAFF
- TRBJ2-5 15 TRBV9 - TGTGCCAGCAGCTCCCGATCAGAGGGCCAAGAGACCCAGTACTTC CASSSRSEGQETQYF
- TRBJ1-1 16 TRBV5-1 TRBD1 TGCGCCAGCAGCAGTGGACAGGGGGCGCTGGACACTGAAGCTTTCTTT CASSSGQGALDTEAFF
- TRBJ2-3 15 TRBV7-9 - TGTGCCAGCAGCCGTCGTGGGGGCAGCACAGATACGCAGTATTTT CASSRRGGSTDTQYF
- TRBJ2-5 14 TRBV14 - TGTGTCAGCAGCCAACGTTCTGGGCGAGAGACCCAGTACTTC CVSSQRSGRETQYF